One sample yielded the 22 T cell receptor beta chains listed below, sequenced in a study of radiation and T cells in renal cell carcinoma. Data came from immunoSEQ multiplex PCR; TCRdb stores just in-frame clones and leaves some out. This sample has more than 20,000 clones, with over 70% found just once. Time point in this sample: baseline pretreatment blood. Indicated treatment: 15 Gy SBRT to primary tumor, nephrectomy 4 weeks later. The sample was blood, taken from a patient whose treatment included radiotherapy and nephrectomy. All receptors derive from a man aged 60 to 69 with renal cell carcinoma.

CDR3 DNA sequence: TGTGCCAGCAGCTTAGGACTTGTCAGGGTGGGCGAGCAGTACTTC. This sequence encodes CASSLGLVRVGEQYF. The V gene is TRBV7-2, the J gene TRBJ2-7; possibly TRBD1 for D (5 bases). Trimming took 1 base from V and 6 from J, leaving 16 bases between them. Germline CDR1 and CDR2: SGHTA and FQGNSA. This CDR3 spans 15 amino acids. Full variable domain (remainder filled in from reference TRBV7-2 and TRBJ2-7): GAGVSQSPSNKVTEKGKDVELRCDPISGHTALYWYRQSLGQGLEFLIYFQGNSAPDKSGLPSDRFSAERTGGSVSTLTIQRTQQEDSAVYLCASSLGLVRVGEQYFGPGTRLTVT.

V usage is TRBV6-5 and J usage is TRBJ1-2; no definite D call. The V gene's germline CDR1 is MNHEY and CDR2 SVGAGI. The V gene lost 4 bases and the J gene lost 5 bases, with 11 bases spanning the gap. The CDR3 is made up of 13 amino acids. For the CDR3, the DNA is TGTGCCAGCAGTTCGCAGTTGGGATATGGCTACACCTTC. This codes for CASSSQLGYGYTF.

Note on this clone: One junction end does not reproduce the germline sequence, and a read error may be involved. This chain uses TRBV2 with TRBJ1-2; D uncertain. The CDR3 length is 12 residues. CDR1 SNHLY and CDR2 FYNNEI come from the germline V gene. The CDR3 bases are TGTGCCAGCAGTGAAGCGGGCTATGGCCACACCTTC. Translating gives CASSEAGYGHTF.

This chain uses TRBV18 with TRBJ2-5, with 8 bases that match TRBD1. Trimming cost V 5 bases and J 9 bases; bases outside gene matches: 11. Per the germline V gene, CDR1 is KGHSH and CDR2 is LQKENI. The CDR3 has 14 amino acids. CDR3 bases: TGTGCCAGCTCAAAGGGACAGGTCCTCCAAGCCCAGTACTTC. It codes for CASSKGQVLQAQYF.

The chain is built from TRBV5-1 and TRBJ1-1; 7 bases are a match to TRBD1. The CDR3 spans 14 residues. J was trimmed by 6 bases and V by 4 bases; bases with no gene match: 9. Germline CDR1 is SGHRS and CDR2 is YFSETQ. This CDR3 is CASSPGQLGAEAFF. The CDR3 coding sequence is TGCGCCAGCAGCCCGGGACAGTTAGGCGCTGAAGCTTTCTTT. Full variable domain (outside the CDR3, taken from reference TRBV5-1 and TRBJ1-1): KAGVTQTPRYLIKTRGQQVTLSCSPISGHRSVSWYQQTPGQGLQFLFEYFSETQRNKGNFPGRFSGRQFSNSRSEMNVSTLELGDSALYLCASSPGQLGAEAFFGQGTRLTVV.

The J gene is TRBJ2-3, the V gene TRBV18; tentative D call: TRBD2 (6 bases). Germline-derived CDR1 and CDR2 are KGHSH and LQKENI. The CDR3 has 16 amino acids. Trimming stripped 0 bases from V and 1 base from J, with 11 bases between. The CDR3 reads CASSPPWASGTDTQYF. In nucleotides, the CDR3 is TGTGCCAGCTCACCACCTTGGGCTAGCGGCACAGATACGCAGTATTTT.

The chain links TRBV19 to TRBJ2-5; D is ambiguous. Germline CDR1 LNHDA, CDR2 SQIVND (reference sequence). The CDR3 covers 14 residues. The V end was cut by 6 bases, the J end by 5 bases, with 16 bases between. CDR3 loop: CASRNMGLRETQYF. CDR3 bases: TGTGCCAGTAGAAACATGGGTTTGAGGGAGACCCAGTACTTC.

A few counts support this clone. The chain recombines TRBV27 with TRBJ1-2; D is perhaps TRBD1 (6 bases). The CDR3 is 14 amino acids. V was cut by 0 bases and J by 4 bases, with 9 bases left in between. Germline V gene sequence: CDR1 MNHEY, CDR2 SMNVEV (reference sequence). In DNA form, the CDR3 reads TGTGCCAGCAGTTTATCGAACAGGGCCTATGGCTACACCTTC. This translates into CASSLSNRAYGYTF.

The chain combines TRBV2 with TRBJ2-3; 12 bases are a match to TRBD2. V shed 3 bases and J 4 bases; nucleotides not matched to a gene: 5. CDR1 SNHLY and CDR2 FYNNEI come from the germline V gene. The CDR3 consists of 16 residues. CDR3 region: CASSDWTSGEPDTQYF. The CDR3 nucleotides read TGTGCCAGCAGTGATTGGACTAGCGGGGAGCCAGATACGCAGTATTTT.

The chain carries TRBV2 and TRBJ2-1; 12 bases are a match to TRBD2. The junction had 1 base not matched to a gene; V was cut back by 8 bases and J by 5 bases. Germline values: CDR1 SNHLY, CDR2 FYNNEI. The CDR3 spans 13 residues. The CDR3 sequence is CASGLAGHNEQFF. The CDR3 DNA is TGTGCCAGCGGACTAGCGGGACACAATGAGCAGTTCTTC.

The V and J genes are TRBV5-1 and TRBJ2-2; TRBD1 matches 9 bases. This CDR3 is 15 amino acids long. Germline CDR1 and CDR2: SGHRS and YFSETQ. J lost 7 bases, V lost 3 bases, and 7 bases had no gene match. The DNA of the CDR3 is TGCGCCAGCAGCTCCGGGACAGGGATGCTCGGGGAGCTGTTTTTT. It translates to CASSSGTGMLGELFF.

This sequence joins TRBV27 and TRBJ2-2; TRBD1 is a possible D gene (6 bases). Looked up from germline, CDR1 is MNHEY and CDR2 is SMNVEV (reference sequence). Trimming removed 6 bases from V and 5 bases from J, with 10 bases in between. The CDR3 spans 13 residues. The CDR3 region is CASSRTATGELFF. In DNA, the CDR3 is TGTGCCAGCAGCCGGACAGCAACCGGGGAGCTGTTTTTT.

V usage is TRBV30 and J usage is TRBJ1-2; D might be TRBD1 (6 bases). Trimming removed 3 bases at V and 0 bases at J, with 26 bases between. This CDR3 has 19 amino acids. CDR1 GTSNPN and CDR2 SVGIG come from the germline V gene (reference sequence). The CDR3 coding sequence is TGTGCCTGGAGAACCAAAACAGGGAAAAGCCCCCGGGCTAACTATGGCTACACCTTC. It translates to CAWRTKTGKSPRANYGYTF.

The chain employs TRBV6-5 and TRBJ1-4; TRBD1 matches 9 bases. The CDR3 contains 14 residues. Trimming removed 6 bases from V and 7 bases from J; junction bases left unmatched: 6. CDR1 is MNHEY, CDR2 SVGAGI, per germline. CDR3 in DNA: TGTGCCAGCAGATCCGGGACAGGGAGTGAAAAACTGTTTTTT. Its protein product is CASRSGTGSEKLFF.

The V and J genes are TRBV9 and TRBJ2-2; D might be TRBD1 (8 bases). This CDR3 has 16 amino acids. Looked up from germline, CDR1 is SGDLS and CDR2 is YYNGEE. The V end lost 3 bases, the J end lost 4 bases, and 16 bases lay between the germline ends. The CDR3 bases are TGTGCCAGCAGCGGCCTGAACAGGGGGGGCACCGGGGAGCTGTTTTTT. As protein: CASSGLNRGGTGELFF.

The chain has TRBV4-1 and TRBJ1-1; the D is unclear. The germline gives CDR1 MGHRA, CDR2 YSYEKL. V was shortened by 3 bases and J by 5 bases, with 10 bases between the two germline ends. This CDR3 is 13 amino acids long. CDR3 protein: CASSHPMGTEAFF. Written as DNA, the CDR3 is TGCGCCAGCAGCCACCCCATGGGAACTGAAGCTTTCTTT.

This chain connects TRBV7-2 to TRBJ2-6; 8 bases align to TRBD1. The CDR3 consists of 12 residues. The ends lost 10 bases at V and 14 bases at J; junction bases unmatched: 10. CDR1 is SGHTA, CDR2 FQGNSA, per germline. CDR3 DNA sequence: TGTGCCACTGGGACAGGCTCCCTCCTCCTGACTTTC. As protein: CATGTGSLLLTF.

V usage is TRBV7-7 and J usage is TRBJ2-7; D is uncertain. The V end lost 1 base, the J end lost 1 base, and 23 bases lay between the germline ends. Germline V CDR1 and CDR2: SSHAT, FNYEAQ (reference sequence). The CDR3 has 19 residues. The CDR3 coding sequence is TGTGCCAGCAGCTTAGGAACGTCCCGTCCCCGGAACTTGTCCTACGAGCAGTACTTC. It encodes CASSLGTSRPRNLSYEQYF.

V is TRBV5-4 and J is TRBJ2-2; TRBD1 matches at 8 bases. The CDR3 spans 15 residues. V was clipped by 4 bases and J by 5 bases; unmatched bases: 7. CDR1 and CDR2 (germline): SGHNT, YYREEE (reference sequence). CDR3 in amino acids: CASSPYRGNTGELFF. DNA for the CDR3: TGTGCCAGCAGCCCCTACAGGGGGAATACCGGGGAGCTGTTTTTT.

The V call is TRBV10-3, the J call TRBJ2-7, with D maybe TRBD1 (6 bases). Germline CDR1 and CDR2: ENHRY and SYGVKD. Trimming took 3 bases from V and 0 from J, leaving 12 bases between them. This CDR3 spans 15 amino acids. CDR3 DNA: TGTGCCATCAGTGATAAGGGGGTTGGCTCCTACGAGCAGTACTTC. It translates to CAISDKGVGSYEQYF.

The rearrangement links TRBV5-6 to TRBJ1-4, with no clear D. This CDR3 has 14 amino acids. Trimming took 5 bases from V and 0 from J, leaving 8 bases between them. The germline V gene encodes CDR1 SGHDT and CDR2 YYEEEE. This CDR3 is CASSRAATNEKLFF. In DNA, the CDR3 is TGTGCCAGCAGTAGGGCAGCAACTAATGAAAAACTGTTTTTT.

This clone was seen more than once but under ten times. The J gene is TRBJ2-5, the V gene TRBV19, with 7 bases that match TRBD2. Germline V gives CDR1 LNHDA, CDR2 SQIVND (reference sequence). The CDR3 totals 14 residues. The trim removed 3 bases at V and 4 bases at J, leaving 5 bases unmatched. DNA for the CDR3: TGTGCCAGTAGTATGCCGGGACTACGAGAGACCCAGTACTTC. It is translated as CASSMPGLRETQYF.